The 24 T cell receptor beta chains reported below all come from one sample, sequenced in a study of cytomegalovirus exposure and HLA in healthy donors (dated by TCRdb to the late 2010s). The method behind the library was the immunoSEQ multiplex PCR assay. The multiplex PCR relied on a mix of 60 forward primers for TCR Vbeta segments and 13 reverse primers for TCR Jbeta segments. The table comes from immuneACCESS by way of TCRdb, which keeps in-frame sequences with V and J called. Part of the clones is missing from these tables; in studies checked, under half for an unresolved V gene and the rest for unknown reasons. The sample contains 150,000 to 200,000 clones, roughly 80% of them found a single time. The ten biggest clones cover 6% of the sample. The sample consisted of PBMCs. The receptors here all came from a woman younger than 45 in good health and CMV-seropositive.

V and J are TRBV5-6 and TRBJ1-4, with D perhaps matching TRBD1 (6 bases). The V end was cut by 0 bases, the J end by 5 bases, with 11 bases between. Germline CDR1 and CDR2: SGHDT and YYEEEE. CDR3 length: 15 amino acids. CDR3 loop: CASSLAGRGNEKLFF. The CDR3 bases are TGTGCCAGCAGCTTGGCCGGCAGGGGAAATGAAAAACTGTTTTTT.

The rearrangement uses TRBV2 and TRBJ1-3; no clear D. CDR1 and CDR2 (germline): SNHLY, FYNNEI. This CDR3 comprises 11 residues. V lost 5 bases, J lost 3 bases, and 2 bases lay in between. CDR3 in DNA: TGTGCCAGCAGTCTTGGAAACACCATATATTTT. Amino acid sequence: CASSLGNTIYF.

Notes on this clone: One end of the junction is discordant with germline, which a read error may explain. In DNA form, the CDR3 reads TGTGCTAGCAGCTTAGGTGAGGGCGAGACCCAGTACTTC. It codes for CASSLGEGETQYF. V and J are TRBV7-7 and TRBJ2-5; D perhaps matches TRBD2 (5 bases). The length of the CDR3 is 13 residues. Per the germline V gene, CDR1 is SSHAT and CDR2 is FNYEAQ (reference sequence).

The chain links TRBV15 to TRBJ1-1; TRBD1 aligns across 7 bases. This CDR3 comprises 13 residues. J lost 1 base, V lost 8 bases, and 4 bases had no gene match. Per the germline V gene, CDR1 is LNHNV and CDR2 is YYDKDF (reference sequence). This chain's CDR3 is CATSDRENTEAFF. Written as DNA, the CDR3 is TGTGCCACCTCTGACAGGGAGAACACTGAAGCTTTCTTT.

The chain has TRBV5-1 and TRBJ2-7, with 8 bases matching TRBD1. This CDR3 comprises 14 residues. The germline V gene encodes CDR1 SGHRS and CDR2 YFSETQ. The trim removed 8 bases at V and 4 bases at J, leaving 11 bases unmatched. The CDR3 DNA reads as TGCGCCAGTAAAACCGGGACAGGATCGTACGAGCAGTACTTC. Translation: CASKTGTGSYEQYF.

V gene TRBV6-5 combines with J gene TRBJ2-7; TRBD2 matches at 11 bases. CDR3 length: 16 residues. The trim removed 4 bases at V and 1 base at J, leaving 6 bases unmatched. CDR1 MNHEY and CDR2 SVGAGI come from the germline V gene. The CDR3 DNA reads as TGTGCCAGCAGTTCAATAACTAGCGGGGGTTCCTACGAGCAGTACTTC. Translated: CASSSITSGGSYEQYF.

The V gene is TRBV2, the J gene TRBJ1-4; D perhaps matches TRBD1 (5 bases). The CDR3 is 15 residues long. V lost 4 bases to trimming and J lost 8 bases, with 17 bases between them. CDR1 and CDR2 from the germline V gene are SNHLY and FYNNEI. This CDR3 is CASSGRDSLSEKLFF. The CDR3 bases are TGTGCCAGCAGTGGACGGGACTCCCTCTCGGAAAAACTGTTTTTT.

J is TRBJ1-6 and V is TRBV5-6; 8 bases align to TRBD1. CDR1 is SGHDT, CDR2 YYEEEE, per germline. J was trimmed by 14 bases and V by 4 bases; bases with no gene match: 5. This CDR3 has 12 residues. The CDR3 coding sequence is TGTGCCAGCAGCACACAGGGGGTAGCCCTCCACTTT. Protein sequence: CASSTQGVALHF.

This clone appeared a few times. The chain combines TRBV7-9 with TRBJ1-5; D is unresolved. In germline, CDR1 is SEHNR, CDR2 FQNEAQ (reference sequence). Trimming removed 0 bases from V and 3 bases from J, with 9 bases in between. The CDR3 extends over 15 amino acids. The CDR3 spells CASSLAGSVNQPQHF. CDR3 nucleotide sequence: TGTGCCAGCAGCTTAGCTGGTTCAGTCAATCAGCCCCAGCATTTT.

V usage is TRBV6-1 and J usage is TRBJ2-5, with D possibly matching TRBD1 (5 bases). Looked up from germline, CDR1 is MNHNS and CDR2 is SASEGT. The CDR3 sequence is 13 residues long. V was clipped by 1 base and J by 7 bases, with 10 bases between them. The CDR3 sequence is CASSEGLRGTQYF. As DNA, the CDR3 is TGTGCCAGCAGTGAAGGGCTAAGGGGGACCCAGTACTTC.

The V call is TRBV25-1, the J call TRBJ1-6, with TRBD1 matching 8 bases. The CDR3 contains 14 residues. Germline CDR1 MGHDK, CDR2 SYGVNS. V lost 6 bases and J lost 9; bases outside the gene matches: 7. CDR3 amino acids: CASSPGQDLSPLHF. The CDR3 bases are TGTGCCAGCAGCCCGGGACAGGATCTTTCACCCCTCCACTTT.

On this clone: One junction end does not reproduce the germline sequence, and a read error may be involved. V gene TRBV7-2 combines with J gene TRBJ1-5, with a possible D match to TRBD1 (5 bases). Germline V gives CDR1 SGHTA, CDR2 FQGNSA. This CDR3 contains 13 residues. The CDR3 region is CASTLQVNQPQHF. CDR3 nucleotide sequence: TGTGCCAGCACCTTACAGGTTAATCAGCCCCAGCATTTT.

This clone was seen a few times. The rearrangement uses TRBV6-1 and TRBJ1-6; D may be TRBD1 (5 bases). From germline, CDR1 is MNHNS and CDR2 SASEGT. V shed 2 bases and J shed 7 bases, with 12 bases lying between them. The CDR3 is made up of 15 amino acids. The CDR3 DNA reads TGTGCCAGCAGTGAAACGGGACTGGGGAATTCACCCCTCCACTTT. Translating it yields CASSETGLGNSPLHF.

The chain joins TRBV7-2 to TRBJ2-5; 10 bases line up with TRBD2. Trimming cost V 3 bases and J 2 bases; bases outside gene matches: 6. Germline CDR1 and CDR2: SGHTA and FQGNSA. The length of the CDR3 is 16 residues. As DNA, the CDR3 is TGTGCCAGCAGCTTTAGCGGGGGGCTAACACAAGAGACCCAGTACTTC. Its protein is CASSFSGGLTQETQYF.

This chain uses TRBV18 with TRBJ1-2; D not certain. The CDR3 spans 11 residues. The germline CDR1 and CDR2 sequences are KGHSH and LQKENI. V was trimmed by 4 bases and J by 7 bases, leaving 7 bases between them. In DNA, the CDR3 is TGTGCCAGCTCACTTAACAGTGGCTACACCTTC. It yields the protein CASSLNSGYTF.

The V gene is TRBV11-2, the J gene TRBJ1-1; no reliable D call. Trimming took 5 bases from V and 8 from J, leaving 12 bases between them. Germline V gene sequence: CDR1 SGHAT, CDR2 FQNNGV. There are 12 residues in the CDR3. The CDR3 spells CASSQEGGEAFF. The CDR3 nucleotides read TGTGCCAGCAGCCAGGAAGGCGGGGAAGCTTTCTTT.

Only a few counts were recorded for this clone. The rearrangement links TRBV19 to TRBJ2-6; unclear D gene. The CDR3 covers 15 residues. Trimming removed 6 bases at V and 0 bases at J, with 9 bases between. Germline V gene data show CDR1 as LNHDA and CDR2 as SQIVND (reference sequence). CDR3 coding DNA: TGTGCCAGTAGAAGCGAAAGCTCTGGGGCCAACGTCCTGACTTTC. It yields the protein CASRSESSGANVLTF.

The V and J genes are TRBV2 and TRBJ2-7; TRBD1 matches at 9 bases. Germline lookup yields CDR1 SNHLY and CDR2 FYNNEI. CDR3 length: 15 residues. V lost 7 bases, J lost 5 bases, and 12 bases stayed unmatched. The CDR3 bases are TGTGCCAGCACTCGAAGGACAGGGGTCACCCACGAGCAGTACTTC. Protein: CASTRRTGVTHEQYF.

The rearrangement links TRBV7-8 to TRBJ1-1; D not certain. The CDR3 length is 11 residues. The V end was cut by 1 base, the J end by 7 bases, with 4 bases between. The germline CDR1 and CDR2 sequences are SGHVS and FQNEAQ. CDR3 DNA sequence: TGTGCCAGCAGCTTAGGTAGTGAAGCTTTCTTT. It translates to CASSLGSEAFF.

The chain joins TRBV30 to TRBJ1-1; 7 positions match TRBD1. The CDR3 covers 14 residues. CDR1 and CDR2 from the germline V gene are GTSNPN and SVGIG (reference sequence). V shed 4 bases and J 1 base; nucleotides not matched to a gene: 6. This CDR3 reads CAWKPGGTNTEAFF. The CDR3 DNA reads TGTGCCTGGAAACCAGGGGGGACGAACACTGAAGCTTTCTTT. Together with reference TRBV30 and TRBJ1-1, the CDR3 gives the full variable domain: SQTIHQWPATLVQPVGSPLSLECTVEGTSNPNLYWYRQAAGRGLQLLFYSVGIGQISSEVPQNLSASRPQDRQFILSSKKLLLSDSGFYLCAWKPGGTNTEAFFGQGTRLTVV.

The V and J genes are TRBV5-1 and TRBJ2-2, with 10 bases lining up with TRBD2. In germline, CDR1 is SGHRS, CDR2 YFSETQ. The J segment lost 6 bases and the V segment lost 3 bases, leaving 8 bases of the junction unmatched. This CDR3 spans 16 amino acids. The CDR3 nucleotides are TGCGCCAGCAGCTCTGAAGCGGGAGGGCTTCCCGGGGAGCTGTTTTTT. Protein: CASSSEAGGLPGELFF.

V usage is TRBV9 and J usage is TRBJ2-2, with TRBD1 matching over 9 bases. The CDR3 loop spans 19 amino acids. Germline values: CDR1 SGDLS, CDR2 YYNGEE. With 4 bases clipped from V and 4 bases from J, the junction kept 17 bases outside the gene matches. The CDR3 nucleotides read TGTGCCAGCAGCTTGGACCGGGACAGGGATATCCGGGGCACCGGGGAGCTGTTTTTT. Protein product: CASSLDRDRDIRGTGELFF.

This clone was seen just once. The CDR3 ends on some other residue instead of the conserved phenylalanine or tryptophan, so this is likely a read error. This chain connects TRBV7-6 to TRBJ2-7; 12 nucleotides agree with TRBD2. The CDR3 is 17 amino acids. V lost 2 bases, J lost 1 base, and 6 bases stayed unmatched. Germline V lookup: CDR1 SGHVS, CDR2 FNYEAQ. CDR3 in DNA: TGTGCCAGCAGCTTACACCTAGCGGGGGGGTTGTCCTACGAGCAGTACCTC. Protein: CASSLHLAGGLSYEQYL.

To note about this clone: One junction end disagrees with the germline gene, perhaps due to a read error. Other DNA sequences from this sample encode an identical CDR3 as well. The V call is TRBV5-1, the J call TRBJ1-1, with D unclear. This CDR3 has 14 amino acids. Germline V gene lookup returns CDR1 SGHRS and CDR2 YFSETQ. The CDR3 loop reads CASSLARGNTEAFF. The CDR3, as DNA: TGCGCCAGCAGCTTGGCGCGGGGTAACACTGAGGCTTTCTTT.